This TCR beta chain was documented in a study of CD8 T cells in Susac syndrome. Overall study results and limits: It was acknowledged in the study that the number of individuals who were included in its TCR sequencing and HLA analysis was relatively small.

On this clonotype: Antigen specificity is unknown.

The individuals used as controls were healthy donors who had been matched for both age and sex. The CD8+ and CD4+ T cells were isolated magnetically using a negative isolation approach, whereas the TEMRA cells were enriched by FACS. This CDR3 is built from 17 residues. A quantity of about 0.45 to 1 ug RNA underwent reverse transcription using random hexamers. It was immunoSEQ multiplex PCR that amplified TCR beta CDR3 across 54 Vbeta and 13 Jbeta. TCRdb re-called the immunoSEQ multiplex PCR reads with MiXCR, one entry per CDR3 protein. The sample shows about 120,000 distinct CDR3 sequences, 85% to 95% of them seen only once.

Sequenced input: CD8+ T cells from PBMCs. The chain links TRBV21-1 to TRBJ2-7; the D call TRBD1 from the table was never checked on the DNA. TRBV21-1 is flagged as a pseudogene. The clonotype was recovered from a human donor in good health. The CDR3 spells CASSRGIRDSPAYEQYF. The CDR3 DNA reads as TGTGCCAGCAGCAGGGGAATAAGGGACAGCCCAGCCTACGAGCAGTACTTC.